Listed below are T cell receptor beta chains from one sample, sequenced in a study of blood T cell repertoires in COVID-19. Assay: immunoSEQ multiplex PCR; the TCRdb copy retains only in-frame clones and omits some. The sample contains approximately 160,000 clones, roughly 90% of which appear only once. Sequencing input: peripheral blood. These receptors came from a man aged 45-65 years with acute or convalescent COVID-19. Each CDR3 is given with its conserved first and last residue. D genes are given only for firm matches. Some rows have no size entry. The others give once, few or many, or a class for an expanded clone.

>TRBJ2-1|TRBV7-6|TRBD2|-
TGTGCCAGCAGCTGGGGGGGGAGGGATGAGCAGTTCTTC
CASSWGGRDEQFF
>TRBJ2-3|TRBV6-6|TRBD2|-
TGTGCCAGCAGTCCAGCCACTGGGCGGGGGGGCACAGATACGCAGTATTTT
CASSPATGRGGTDTQYF
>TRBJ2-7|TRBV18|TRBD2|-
TGTGCCAGCTCACCGGGACTAGTCGTTTGGGAGCAGTACTTC
CASSPGLVVWEQYF
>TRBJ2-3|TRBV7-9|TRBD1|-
TGTGCCAGCAGCTTAGGGACAGGGGGCGAAGATACGCAGTATTTT
CASSLGTGGEDTQYF
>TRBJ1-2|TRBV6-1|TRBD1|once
TGTGCCAGCAGTGAAGTCGGAGACAGGGCTTACTTTATTTATGGCTACACCTTC
CASSEVGDRAYFIYGYTF
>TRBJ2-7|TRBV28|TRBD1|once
TGTGCCAGCAGCCTCATCGGGACAGACTACGAGCAGTACTTC
CASSLIGTDYEQYF
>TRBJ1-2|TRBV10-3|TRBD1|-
TGTGCCATCAGCGGGACAGAGTTCAACTATGGCTACACCTTC
CAISGTEFNYGYTF
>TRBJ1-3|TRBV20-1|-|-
TGCAGTGCTAGTGGGGCCAGGGGTCATGACACCATATATTTT
CSASGARGHDTIYF
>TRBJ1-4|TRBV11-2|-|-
TGTGCCAGCAGCTTAGTGGGGCAGGGGATTAATGAAAAACTGTTTTTT
CASSLVGQGINEKLFF
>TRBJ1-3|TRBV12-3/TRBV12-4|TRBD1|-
TGTGCCAGCAGCCAACAGGGGAACACCATATATTTT
CASSQQGNTIYF
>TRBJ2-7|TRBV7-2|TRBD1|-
TGTGCCAGCAGCCTAACCACAGGGGTCTACGAGCAGTACTTC
CASSLTTGVYEQYF
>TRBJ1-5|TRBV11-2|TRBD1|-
TGTGCCAGCAGCACACAGGGGGATCAGCCCCAGCATTTT
CASSTQGDQPQHF
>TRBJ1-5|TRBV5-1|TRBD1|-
TGCGCCAGCAGCACAGGGACAGGGGAAATTAGCAATCAGCCCCAGCATTTT
CASSTGTGEISNQPQHF
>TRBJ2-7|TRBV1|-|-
TGCACCAGCAGCCAATCTCAAGGGCGGGAGGGCAACAACGAGCAGTACTTC
CTSSQSQGREGNNEQYF
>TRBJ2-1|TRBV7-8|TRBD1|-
TGTGCCAGCAGCCCGGGACAGGGGGCTCGGGATGAGCAGTTCTTC
CASSPGQGARDEQFF
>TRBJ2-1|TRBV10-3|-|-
TGTGCCATCAGTAAACAGGGCTCCTACAATGAGCAGTTCTTC
CAISKQGSYNEQFF
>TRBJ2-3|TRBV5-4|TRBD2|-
TGTGCCAGCAGCTTGGCTAGCGGGAGCACAGATACGCAGTATTTT
CASSLASGSTDTQYF
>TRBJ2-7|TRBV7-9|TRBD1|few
TGTGCCAGCAGCTTACGGTCGACAGGGCCGCAGTACTTC
CASSLRSTGPQYF
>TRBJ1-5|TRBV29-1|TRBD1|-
TGCAGCGTTGGTGGGACAGACTATCAGCCCCAGCATTTT
CSVGGTDYQPQHF
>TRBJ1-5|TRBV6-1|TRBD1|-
TGTGCCAGCAGTGAGCAAACAGGGGATCGGCATTTT
CASSEQTGDRHF
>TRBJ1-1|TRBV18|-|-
TGTGCCAGCTCACCACGGAGGGAAACTGAAGCTTTCTTT
CASSPRRETEAFF
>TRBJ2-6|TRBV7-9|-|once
TGTGCCAGCAGCTTAGGAGGGATGGGGGCCAACGTCCTGACTTTC
CASSLGGMGANVLTF
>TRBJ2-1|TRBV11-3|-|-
TGTGCCAGCAGTGGGCTGTACAATGAGCAGTTCTTC
CASSGLYNEQFF
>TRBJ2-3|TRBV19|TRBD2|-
TGTGCCAGTAGTATAGGGAAGCGGGGGGGCACAGATACGCAGTATTTT
CASSIGKRGGTDTQYF
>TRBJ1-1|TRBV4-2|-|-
TGTGCCAGCAGCCCGGGAGTCATGAACACTGAAGCTTTCTTT
CASSPGVMNTEAFF
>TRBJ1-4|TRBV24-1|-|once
TGTGCCACCAGTGCCCCCAGTCAGGGGTTCGGTGAAAAACTGTTTTTT
CATSAPSQGFGEKLFF
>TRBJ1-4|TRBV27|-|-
TGTGCCAGCAACCCACGGGGGGGATCTGAAAAACTGTTTTTT
CASNPRGGSEKLFF
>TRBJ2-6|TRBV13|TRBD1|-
TGTGCCAGCAGCCCAGGACAGGGCCTGGGGGCCAACGTCCTGACTTTC
CASSPGQGLGANVLTF
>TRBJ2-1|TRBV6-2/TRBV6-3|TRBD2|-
TGTGCCAGCAGCCCACTAGCGAGCCGGCGCAATGAGCAGTTCTTC
CASSPLASRRNEQFF
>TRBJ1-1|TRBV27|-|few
TGTGCCAGCAGTTCCCCCGGGCGGGGGTACACTGAAGCTTTCTTT
CASSSPGRGYTEAFF
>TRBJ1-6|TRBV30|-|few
TGTGCCTGGTCCGGGGGATTGGATTCACCCCTCCACTTT
CAWSGGLDSPLHF
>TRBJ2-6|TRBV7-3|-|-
TGTGCCAGCAGCTTGACGGAGGGCACTGGGGCCAACGTCCTGACTTTC
CASSLTEGTGANVLTF
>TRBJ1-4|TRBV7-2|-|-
TGTGCCAGCAGCTTAGGGACTCTTCTTTCTGAAAAACTGTTTTTT
CASSLGTLLSEKLFF
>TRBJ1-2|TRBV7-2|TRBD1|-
TGTGCCAGCAACTCCCAGACAGGGGTCGGGTATGGCTACACCTTC
CASNSQTGVGYGYTF
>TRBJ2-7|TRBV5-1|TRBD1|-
TGCGCCAGCAGCATCCGACAGGGGGTCTACGAGCAGTACTTC
CASSIRQGVYEQYF
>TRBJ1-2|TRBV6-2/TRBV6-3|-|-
TGTGCCAGCAGTACTAGTCTACTCTATGGCTACACCTTC
CASSTSLLYGYTF
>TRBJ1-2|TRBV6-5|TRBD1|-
TGTGCCAGCAGTTACGTACAGGGGGCGCGGTATGGCTACACCTTC
CASSYVQGARYGYTF
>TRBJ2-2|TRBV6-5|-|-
TGTGCCAGCAGTTCCGGAGAGGGGGAGCTGTTTTTT
CASSSGEGELFF
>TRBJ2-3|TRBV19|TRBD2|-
TGTGCCACCTCACTAGCGGCTAGCACAGATACGCAGTATTTT
CATSLAASTDTQYF
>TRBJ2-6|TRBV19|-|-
TGTGCCAGTAGGTCGGAGACGACTAACGCAGGAGGGGCCAACGTCCTGACTTTC
CASRSETTNAGGANVLTF
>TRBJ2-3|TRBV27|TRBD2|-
TGTGCCAGCAGCAATAGCGGGAGGGCCGACTATTTT
CASSNSGRADYF
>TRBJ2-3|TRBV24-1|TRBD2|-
TGTGCCACCAGTAGCGGGAGGACGCCAGATACGCAGTATTTT
CATSSGRTPDTQYF
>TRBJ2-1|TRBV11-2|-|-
TGTGCCAGCAGCTTAGAACTTCACAATGAGCAGTTCTTC
CASSLELHNEQFF
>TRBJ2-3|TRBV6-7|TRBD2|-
TGTGCCAGCAGTTACTCGATCCCCGGACTAGCGGGACGGGCAGATACGCAGTATTTT
CASSYSIPGLAGRADTQYF
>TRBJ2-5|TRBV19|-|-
TGTGCCAGTAGTATAGTACAGGGCACAGAGACCCAGTACTTC
CASSIVQGTETQYF
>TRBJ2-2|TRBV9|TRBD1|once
TGTGCCAGCAGCGGGACAGGGGTGGACACCGGGGAGCTGTTTTTT
CASSGTGVDTGELFF
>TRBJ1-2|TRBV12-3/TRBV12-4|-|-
TGTGCCAGCAGTTTACTAACTATGGGCTACACCTTC
CASSLLTMGYTF
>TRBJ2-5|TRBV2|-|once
TGTGCCAGCAGTGTGTTGCAGGGCCAAGAGACCCAGTACTTC
CASSVLQGQETQYF
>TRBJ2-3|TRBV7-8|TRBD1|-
TGTGCCAGCAGCTTAAGGGTGGCAGGGACAGGTCTTACAGATACGCAGTATTTT
CASSLRVAGTGLTDTQYF
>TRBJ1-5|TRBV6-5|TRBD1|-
TGTGCCAGCAGTTGGGGACAGGGGGGTCAGCCCCAGCATTTT
CASSWGQGGQPQHF
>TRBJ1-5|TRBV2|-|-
TGTGCCAGCACCGCTCCGGAGGGGCCCCAGCATTTT
CASTAPEGPQHF
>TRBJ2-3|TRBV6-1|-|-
TGTGCCAGCAGTGAGCGACTAGGCCTCAACATGGATACGCAGTATTTT
CASSERLGLNMDTQYF
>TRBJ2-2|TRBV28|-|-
TGTGCCAGCAGTAAGGGGCACACCGGGGAGCTGTTTTTT
CASSKGHTGELFF
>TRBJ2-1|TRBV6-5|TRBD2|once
TGTGCCAGCAGGCTAGCGGGACCCCTTCTGAGTGAGCAGTTCTTC
CASRLAGPLLSEQFF
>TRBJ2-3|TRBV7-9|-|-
TGTGCCAGCAGCGGGGGCCCCGAAGGAGATACGCAGTATTTT
CASSGGPEGDTQYF
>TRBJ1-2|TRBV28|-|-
TGTGCCAGCAGTCTAGGGGGTGGCGACTATGGCTACACCTTC
CASSLGGGDYGYTF
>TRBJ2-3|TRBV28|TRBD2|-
TGTGCCAGCAGTCCTCCGACTAGCGGGAGGGGTTCAGATACGCAGTATTTT
CASSPPTSGRGSDTQYF